These T cell receptor beta chains were read from a single sample in a study of graft-versus-host responses after intestinal transplantation. Their antigens are not known. Clones were sequenced by immunoSEQ multiplex PCR, and TCRdb holds only the in-frame ones, with some missing. The table shows roughly 70,000 clones, with 84% occurring only once. Here the sequenced sample was unstimulated CD4+ T cells sorted from spleen or lymph node cells, taken before transplant. All receptors derive from a human donor who was the organ donor for an intestinal transplant. The CDR3 runs from the conserved cysteine through the conserved F or W. The order of the fields is D gene, J gene, V gene, clone size, CDR3 protein, CDR3 DNA. A D gene is named only where the DNA matches it firmly. Part of the rows lack a size; the others show once, few, many or a class for expanded clones.

- | TRBJ1-5 | TRBV21-1 | once | CASSKVNGKQGRQIDNQPQHF | TGTGCCAGCAGCAAAGTTAATGGGAAACAGGGGAGACAAATCGACAATCAGCCCCAGCATTTT
TRBD1 | TRBJ1-5 | TRBV27 | - | CASSLHGQDSNQPQHF | TGTGCCAGCAGTCTCCACGGACAGGATAGCAATCAGCCCCAGCATTTT
- | TRBJ1-5 | TRBV19 | - | CASSMGANYQPQHF | TGTGCCAGTAGTATGGGGGCGAACTATCAGCCCCAGCATTTT
TRBD1 | TRBJ2-5 | TRBV5-1 | - | CASSSGARDRVLKETQYF | TGCGCCAGCAGCTCAGGGGCCCGGGACAGGGTATTAAAAGAGACCCAGTACTTC
- | TRBJ2-1 | TRBV7-9 | - | CASSSPGKAGNEQFF | TGTGCCAGCAGCTCCCCGGGCAAGGCGGGAAATGAGCAGTTCTTC
TRBD1 | TRBJ2-4 | TRBV15 | - | CATSRELLTGVGNTAKNIQYF | TGTGCCACCAGCAGAGAACTTTTGACAGGGGTGGGTAATACGGCCAAAAACATTCAGTACTTC
- | TRBJ2-3 | TRBV6-6 | - | CASSQLQGLSTDTQYF | TGTGCCAGCAGTCAGCTACAGGGCCTTAGCACAGATACGCAGTATTTT
TRBD1 | TRBJ2-5 | TRBV5-1 | - | CASSQGTGREETQYF | TGCGCCAGCAGCCAAGGGACAGGGAGGGAAGAGACCCAGTACTTC
TRBD1 | TRBJ1-2 | TRBV25-1 | few | CASSDRGQGGGYTF | TGTGCCAGCAGTGACCGGGGACAGGGCGGAGGCTACACCTTC
- | TRBJ1-3 | TRBV7-2 | few | CASSPTLGSPWVHTIYF | TGTGCCAGCAGCCCCACGTTGGGCTCTCCTTGGGTCCACACCATATATTTT
- | TRBJ1-2 | TRBV14 | - | CASSQGWNRRNYGYTF | TGTGCCAGCAGCCAAGGGTGGAACAGGCGAAATTATGGCTACACCTTC
- | TRBJ1-5 | TRBV28 | - | CASSFLGAGQPQHF | TGTGCCAGCAGTTTTTTGGGGGCAGGTCAGCCCCAGCATTTT
- | TRBJ2-5 | TRBV10-3 | - | CAISPWGVGETQYF | TGTGCCATCAGCCCCTGGGGGGTCGGGGAGACCCAGTACTTC
- | TRBJ2-5 | TRBV28 | - | CASSPIAVLGETQYF | TGTGCCAGCAGTCCGATAGCGGTATTAGGAGAGACCCAGTACTTC
- | TRBJ1-6 | TRBV5-1 | - | CASSLADLRRNSPLHF | TGCGCCAGCAGCTTGGCCGATTTACGGAGAAATTCACCCCTCCACTTT
- | TRBJ2-1 | TRBV15 | - | CATSREWSRGMRNEQFF | TGTGCCACCAGCAGAGAATGGAGCAGGGGTATGCGCAATGAGCAGTTCTTC
- | TRBJ2-5 | TRBV7-3 | - | CASSSTGGWVETQYF | TGTGCCAGCAGCTCCACTGGCGGCTGGGTGGAGACCCAGTACTTC